These 27 T cell receptor beta chains were all obtained from the same sample, sequenced in a study of OX40 agonist ivuxolimab in advanced cancers. The method was immunoSEQ multiplex PCR; TCRdb's version includes in-frame clones alone and lacks a portion of them. The sample yields roughly 60,000 clones, approximately 83% seen once. This specimen was CD4+ or CD8+ T cells sorted from blood, taken in a trial of the OX40 agonist ivuxolimab. Receptors were obtained from an adult with an advanced solid tumor such as melanoma, head and neck, liver or kidney cancer.

V gene TRBV30 combines with J gene TRBJ2-1; weak D call: TRBD2 (5 bases). This CDR3 has 13 amino acids. Germline CDR1 GTSNPN, CDR2 SVGIG (reference sequence). V lost 0 bases and J 4 bases, leaving 7 bases between the germline ends. DNA of the CDR3: TGTGCCTGGAGTGTGAGCGGTTACAATGAGCAGTTCTTC. Protein product: CAWSVSGYNEQFF. Variable domain in full (rest from reference TRBV30 and TRBJ2-1): SQTIHQWPATLVQPVGSPLSLECTVEGTSNPNLYWYRQAAGRGLQLLFYSVGIGQISSEVPQNLSASRPQDRQFILSSKKLLLSDSGFYLCAWSVSGYNEQFFGPGTRLTVL.

The chain links TRBV7-9 to TRBJ1-1; TRBD1 matches at 9 bases. The V gene's germline CDR1 is SEHNR and CDR2 FQNEAQ (reference sequence). Unmatched junction bases numbered 2, after V lost 5 bases and J lost 4 bases. This CDR3 is 13 amino acids long. The CDR3 protein is CASSRDRVTEAFF. CDR3 DNA sequence: TGTGCCAGCAGCCGGGACAGGGTCACTGAAGCTTTCTTT.

This chain links TRBV11-2 with TRBJ1-3; D is unclear. CDR1 is SGHAT and CDR2 is FQNNGV in the germline V gene. There are 11 residues in the CDR3. The germline V and J ends were trimmed by 5 bases and 7 bases, with 6 bases remaining between them. This CDR3 is CASSQLNTIYF. The CDR3 DNA reads TGTGCCAGCAGCCAACTCAACACCATATATTTT.

The chain has TRBV5-1 and TRBJ2-7; the D gene could be TRBD1 or TRBD2 (6 bases each). Germline CDR1 and CDR2: SGHRS and YFSETQ. Trimming stripped 1 base from V and 5 bases from J, with 10 bases between. CDR3 length: 13 residues. CDR3 nucleotide sequence: TGCGCCAGCAGCTTGTCGGGGGCCCACGAGCAGTACTTC. The encoded protein is CASSLSGAHEQYF. The full variable domain, in which reference TRBV5-1 and TRBJ2-7 provide the parts outside the CDR3, is KAGVTQTPRYLIKTRGQQVTLSCSPISGHRSVSWYQQTPGQGLQFLFEYFSETQRNKGNFPGRFSGRQFSNSRSEMNVSTLELGDSALYLCASSLSGAHEQYFGPGTRLTVT.

The J gene is TRBJ2-7, the V gene TRBV6-6, with unresolved D. Germline loops: CDR1 MNHNY, CDR2 SVGAGI (reference sequence). There are 11 residues in the CDR3. V lost 5 bases and J 2 bases, leaving 4 bases between the germline ends. In DNA, the CDR3 is TGTGCCAGCAGTAATGCCTACGAGCAGTACTTC. It specifies CASSNAYEQYF.

The chain joins TRBV28 to TRBJ1-1, with TRBD1 as a possible D gene (5 bases). This CDR3 region has 14 residues. The V and J ends lost 6 bases and 5 bases respectively, with 16 bases between them. The germline gives CDR1 MDHEN, CDR2 SYDVKM. The chain's CDR3 is CASRVPGPVTEAFF. The CDR3 nucleotides are TGTGCCAGCAGAGTCCCGGGGCCTGTTACTGAAGCTTTCTTT.

This rearrangement joins TRBV10-3 to TRBJ1-1, with 8 bases identical to TRBD1. Germline V gives CDR1 ENHRY, CDR2 SYGVKD. The CDR3 is 13 amino acids. V lost 11 bases to trimming and J lost 1 base; unmatched junction nucleotides: 6. The CDR3 nucleotides are TGTGCCTCCGCCCAGGGGGCGAACACTGAAGCTTTCTTT. Protein product: CASAQGANTEAFF.

The rearrangement joins TRBV29-1 to TRBJ1-4, with unresolved D. The CDR3 contains 12 residues. The V end was cut by 7 bases, the J end by 7 bases, with 13 bases between. CDR1 is SQVTM, CDR2 ANQGSEA, per germline. CDR3 nucleotide sequence: TGCAGCGCCAGGCGGGAGGGTGAAAAACTGTTTTTT. It specifies CSARREGEKLFF.

This clone has just a few counts. The chain has TRBV29-1 and TRBJ1-1; D not resolved. The CDR3 contains 11 residues. Germline V lookup: CDR1 SQVTM, CDR2 ANQGSEA. Trimming took 4 bases from V and 7 from J, leaving 10 bases between them. CDR3: CSVGSRGEAFF. In nucleotides, the CDR3 is TGCAGCGTTGGGTCACGGGGTGAAGCTTTCTTT.

V gene TRBV10-2 combines with J gene TRBJ1-4; D is perhaps TRBD1 (6 bases). Deletions cut 6 bases from V and 5 bases from J, with 13 bases between. CDR3 length: 14 amino acids. In germline, CDR1 is WSHSY, CDR2 SAAADI. CDR3 sequence (DNA): TGCGCCAGCAGGTCAGGACAGATGAATGAAAAACTGTTTTTT. This translates into CASRSGQMNEKLFF.

The chain links TRBV28 to TRBJ1-6; D is uncertain. V shed 6 bases and J shed 12 bases, with 12 bases lying between them. This CDR3 is 12 amino acids long. Per the germline V gene, CDR1 is MDHEN and CDR2 is SYDVKM. The CDR3 DNA is TGTGCCAGCAGCCCTAGCCGGAGACCCCTCCACTTT. This encodes CASSPSRRPLHF.

This chain uses TRBV6-9 with TRBJ1-4; D remains ambiguous. V dropped 10 bases and J dropped 8 bases, with 8 bases sitting between them. The germline V gene encodes CDR1 MNHGY and CDR2 SVAAGI. The CDR3 covers 10 residues. The CDR3 DNA follows: TGTGCCATGAGTGGGGAAAAACTGTTTTTT. It translates to CAMSGEKLFF.

This clone was seen a single time. V and J are TRBV5-1 and TRBJ1-2; maybe TRBD1 (5 bases). Germline CDR1 reads SGHRS; CDR2 reads YFSETQ. The CDR3 has 12 residues. V dropped 3 bases and J dropped 7 bases, with 10 bases sitting between them. CDR3 residues: CASSWSQGGYTF. CDR3 bases: TGCGCCAGCAGCTGGAGTCAGGGTGGCTACACCTTC.

This rearrangement joins TRBV11-2 to TRBJ2-7; 9 nucleotides match TRBD1. This CDR3 comprises 15 residues. V shed 3 bases and J 6 bases; nucleotides not matched to a gene: 9. CDR1 and CDR2 from the germline V gene are SGHAT and FQNNGV. The CDR3 DNA reads as TGTGCCAGCAGCTTCTTGACAGGGGGGACGGTCGAGCAGTACTTC. Residues: CASSFLTGGTVEQYF.

The rearrangement joins TRBV10-3 to TRBJ1-2; the D gene is possibly TRBD1 (5 bases). Trimming left V 0 bases short and J 6 bases short, with 11 bases between. The germline gives CDR1 ENHRY, CDR2 SYGVKD. The CDR3 totals 14 residues. CDR3 in amino acids: CAISESTRVDGYTF. In nucleotides, the CDR3 is TGTGCCATCAGTGAGTCGACCAGGGTTGATGGCTACACCTTC.

In its sample, this clone was seen a few times. The chain links TRBV5-1 to TRBJ1-4, with TRBD1 as a possible D gene (6 bases). The CDR3 has 14 amino acids. V was cut by 8 bases and J by 4 bases, with 15 bases left in between. Germline-derived CDR1 and CDR2 are SGHRS and YFSETQ. CDR3: CASSRGGRNEKLFF. The CDR3 DNA sequence: TGCGCCAGTTCTAGGGGGGGTCGTAATGAAAAACTGTTTTTT. Full variable domain (missing parts from reference TRBV5-1 and TRBJ1-4): KAGVTQTPRYLIKTRGQQVTLSCSPISGHRSVSWYQQTPGQGLQFLFEYFSETQRNKGNFPGRFSGRQFSNSRSEMNVSTLELGDSALYLCASSRGGRNEKLFFGSGTQLSVL.

The chain uses TRBV18 and TRBJ2-1; possibly TRBD1 for D (5 bases). Germline V gene data show CDR1 as KGHSH and CDR2 as LQKENI. Between the trimmed V and J ends, which lost 3 bases and 9 bases, there was a span of 9 bases. The CDR3 is made up of 12 amino acids. CDR3 in DNA: TGTGCCAGCTCACCCCAAAGGGGTGAGCAGTTCTTC. Its protein is CASSPQRGEQFF.

V gene TRBV6-4 combines with J gene TRBJ2-3, with D perhaps matching TRBD2 (5 bases). Germline lookup yields CDR1 MRHNA and CDR2 SNTAGT. The CDR3 covers 15 residues. The V end was cut by 3 bases, the J end by 5 bases, with 15 bases between. CDR3 amino acids: CASSERGFGRDTQYF. CDR3 DNA: TGTGCCAGCAGTGAACGAGGATTTGGGAGAGATACGCAGTATTTT.

The chain joins TRBV18 to TRBJ2-6, with a tentative D call TRBD1 (5 bases). Trimming stripped 2 bases from V and 2 bases from J, with 10 bases between. The CDR3 is made up of 16 amino acids. From germline, CDR1 is KGHSH and CDR2 LQKENI. The CDR3 is CASSPSRGTGANVLTF. The CDR3 DNA is TGTGCCAGCTCACCAAGTAGGGGAACTGGGGCCAACGTCCTGACTTTC. The full variable domain, completed using reference TRBV18 and TRBJ2-6, is NAGVMQNPRHLVRRRGQEARLRCSPMKGHSHVYWYRQLPEEGLKFMVYLQKENIIDESGMPKERFSAEFPKEGPSILRIQQVVRGDSAAYFCASSPSRGTGANVLTFGAGSRLTVL.

The chain recombines TRBV4-2 with TRBJ2-5; D gene ambiguous. The V gene lost 0 bases and the J gene lost 4 bases, with 9 bases spanning the gap. CDR3 length equals 14 residues. Germline CDR1 LGHNA, CDR2 YNFKEQ. The DNA for the CDR3 is TGTGCCAGCAGCCAAGATTCCGGGCCAGAGACCCAGTACTTC. Amino acids: CASSQDSGPETQYF.

The genes are TRBV5-1 and TRBJ2-5; D call uncertain. Matching the DNA end better, TRBJ2-7 makes the J call doubtful. Germline V gene data show CDR1 as SGHRS and CDR2 as YFSETQ. This CDR3 spans 11 amino acids. The CDR3 protein is CASSLWNEQYF. In DNA form, the CDR3 reads TGCGCCAGCAGCTTGTGGAACGAGCAGTACTTC.

The chain carries TRBV29-1 and TRBJ2-3, with 10 bases lining up with TRBD2. CDR1 SQVTM and CDR2 ANQGSEA come from the germline V gene. V lost 6 bases, J lost 5 bases, and 8 bases stayed unmatched. The CDR3 sequence is 14 residues long. The CDR3 nucleotides read TGCAGCGTCCTCCCAGCGGGGGGGCAAGATACGCAGTATTTT. It specifies CSVLPAGGQDTQYF.

This clone was found once. The chain is built from TRBV2 and TRBJ1-1; D is ambiguous. The length of the CDR3 is 14 residues. Germline assignment: CDR1 SNHLY and CDR2 FYNNEI. The V gene lost 4 bases and the J gene lost 0 bases, with 9 bases spanning the gap. The CDR3 coding sequence is TGTGCCAGCAGTGCGGAACTCTTGAACACTGAAGCTTTCTTT. This codes for CASSAELLNTEAFF.

The rearrangement joins TRBV30 to TRBJ2-7, with a possible D match to TRBD2 (5 bases). With 2 bases removed from V and 7 bases from J, the gap between germline ends came to 12 bases. The germline V gene has CDR1 GTSNPN and CDR2 SVGIG (reference sequence). CDR3 length: 12 residues. CDR3 protein: CAWSFRPGEQYF. The CDR3 DNA reads TGTGCCTGGAGTTTCCGGCCGGGGGAGCAGTACTTC.

The chain employs TRBV11-2 and TRBJ1-2; D might be TRBD1 (5 bases). In germline, CDR1 is SGHAT, CDR2 FQNNGV. The CDR3 has 15 amino acids. Between the trimmed V and J ends, which lost 0 bases and 7 bases, there was a span of 15 bases. CDR3 nucleotides: TGTGCCAGCAGCTTAGATAGCGGGACCGTCCTTGGCTACACCTTC. It encodes CASSLDSGTVLGYTF.

The chain recombines TRBV27 with TRBJ2-3, with TRBD1 matching over 9 bases. Losses at the gene ends were 6 bases for V and 2 bases for J; bases not matched to a gene: 3. Germline CDR1 MNHEY, CDR2 SMNVEV (reference sequence). This CDR3 comprises 14 residues. The CDR3 spells CASSDRGFTDTQYF. The DNA for the CDR3 is TGTGCCAGCAGCGACAGGGGGTTCACAGATACGCAGTATTTT.

This clone came up a few times. V is TRBV6-1 and J is TRBJ2-5; TRBD1 aligns across 9 bases. TRBJ2-7 matches the DNA end more closely, so the J call is doubtful. Germline assignment: CDR1 MNHNS and CDR2 SASEGT. This CDR3 has 14 residues. CDR3 nucleotide sequence: TGTGCCAGCAGTGGGACAGGGGTTAACTCCGAGCAGTACTTC. It codes for CASSGTGVNSEQYF.